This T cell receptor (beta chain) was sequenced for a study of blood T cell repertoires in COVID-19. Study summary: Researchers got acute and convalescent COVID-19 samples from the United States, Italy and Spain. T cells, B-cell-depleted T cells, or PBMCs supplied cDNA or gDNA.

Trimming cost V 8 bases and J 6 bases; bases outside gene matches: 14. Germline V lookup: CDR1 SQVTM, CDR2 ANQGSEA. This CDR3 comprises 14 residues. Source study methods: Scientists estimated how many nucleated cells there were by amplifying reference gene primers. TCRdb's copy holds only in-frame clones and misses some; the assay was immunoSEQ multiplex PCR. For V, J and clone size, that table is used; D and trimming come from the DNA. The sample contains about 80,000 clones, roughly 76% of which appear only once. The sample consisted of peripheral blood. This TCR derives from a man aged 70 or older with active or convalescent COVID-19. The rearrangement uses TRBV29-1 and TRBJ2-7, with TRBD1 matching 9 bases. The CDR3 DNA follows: TGCAGCACCTGGACCGGGACAGGGTCTACCGAGCAGTACTTC. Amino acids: CSTWTGTGSTEQYF.